A single sample is the source of the 20 T cell receptor beta chains below, sequenced in a study of siplizumab effects on memory and regulatory T cells. Here immunoSEQ multiplex PCR was the method, and the copy in TCRdb shows in-frame clones only, minus some. The sample includes 50,000 or so clones, about 97% of them seen just once. The specimen sequenced was naive CD4+ T cells sorted from blood. The receptors stem from a human donor in good health.

The chain uses TRBV30 and TRBJ1-1; D perhaps matches TRBD1 (5 bases). The germline V gene encodes CDR1 GTSNPN and CDR2 SVGIG (reference sequence). V gave up 0 bases and J gave up 10 bases, with 9 bases separating them. The CDR3 is 11 residues long. The CDR3: CAWSVGAGAFF. The CDR3 DNA follows: TGTGCCTGGAGTGTCGGGGCAGGAGCTTTCTTT.

The chain joins TRBV30 to TRBJ1-1; D unclear. Trimming removed 1 base from V and 4 bases from J, with 4 bases in between. The CDR3 consists of 11 residues. CDR1 is GTSNPN and CDR2 is SVGIG in the germline V gene (reference sequence). CDR3 nucleotide sequence: TGTGCCTGGAGTGGCATCACTGAAGCTTTCTTT. Residues: CAWSGITEAFF.

This chain uses TRBV30 with TRBJ1-1; tentatively, D is TRBD1 (6 bases). CDR1 is GTSNPN, CDR2 SVGIG, per germline (reference sequence). The CDR3 loop spans 13 amino acids. Between the trimmed V and J ends, which lost 2 bases and 1 base, there was a span of 8 bases. The CDR3, as DNA: TGTGCCTGGAGTTACAGGGAGAACACTGAAGCTTTCTTT. Its protein product is CAWSYRENTEAFF.

J is TRBJ2-3 and V is TRBV7-3; 7 nucleotides agree with TRBD1. The V gene end was trimmed by 5 bases and the J gene end by 6 bases; junction bases not matched to a gene: 8. Germline CDR1 SGHTA, CDR2 FQGTGA. The CDR3 covers 14 residues. The CDR3 sequence is CASSHRQGLDTQYF. In DNA form, the CDR3 reads TGTGCCAGCAGCCATAGACAGGGTTTGGATACGCAGTATTTT.

The CDR3 sequence is CASSWGDIEYF. DNA for the CDR3: TGTGCCAGCAGTTGGGGGGACATCGAGTACTTC. The chain is built from TRBV6-5 and TRBJ2-7, with D perhaps assigned TRBD1 or TRBD2 (6 bases each). Germline lookup yields CDR1 MNHEY and CDR2 SVGAGI. There are 11 residues in the CDR3. V lost 4 bases, J lost 11 bases, and 12 bases lay in between.

The chain couples TRBV27 to TRBJ2-7; tentative D call: TRBD1 (5 bases). The ends were cut back, 2 bases at V and 6 bases at J, with 8 bases in the middle. This CDR3 is built from 12 residues. Germline V gene sequence: CDR1 MNHEY, CDR2 SMNVEV (reference sequence). The CDR3 region is CASSLRGGEQYF. The CDR3 DNA is TGTGCCAGCAGTTTAAGGGGCGGCGAGCAGTACTTC.

The chain carries TRBV7-8 and TRBJ1-4; 8 nucleotides agree with TRBD1. V shed 2 bases and J 8 bases; nucleotides not matched to a gene: 7. Germline V lookup: CDR1 SGHVS, CDR2 FQNEAQ. This CDR3 comprises 15 residues. The CDR3 loop reads CASSLSGTGGEKLFF. CDR3 DNA sequence: TGTGCCAGCAGCTTATCCGGGACAGGCGGGGAAAAACTGTTTTTT. Based on the CDR3 plus reference TRBV7-8 and TRBJ1-4, the full variable domain is GAGVSQSPRYKVAKRGQDVALRCDPISGHVSLFWYQQALGQGPEFLTYFQNEAQLDKSGLPSDRFFAERPEGSVSTLKIQRTQQEDSAVYLCASSLSGTGGEKLFFGSGTQLSVL.

The CDR3 reads CASSPGRGGYETQYF. The CDR3 DNA reads as TGTGCCAGCAGTCCTGGGCGGGGAGGGTACGAGACCCAGTACTTC. The chain is built from TRBV6-5 and TRBJ2-5, with 7 bases aligning to TRBD2. The CDR3 spans 15 residues. Per germline, CDR1 MNHEY and CDR2 SVGAGI. The junction had 11 bases not matched to a gene; V was cut back by 5 bases and J by 5 bases.

V usage is TRBV10-1 and J usage is TRBJ2-3, with 7 positions matching TRBD1. Germline-derived CDR1 and CDR2 are WNHNN and SYGVQD (reference sequence). The CDR3 loop spans 17 amino acids. V dropped 5 bases and J dropped 2; count of bases not matched to a gene: 13. The CDR3 loop reads CASSTGDPGKNTDTQYF. CDR3 in DNA: TGCGCCAGCAGTACAGGGGACCCAGGGAAAAACACAGATACGCAGTATTTT.

The chain carries TRBV30 and TRBJ2-7; D is unclear. This CDR3 has 8 residues. Germline V gene lookup returns CDR1 GTSNPN and CDR2 SVGIG (reference sequence). CDR3 sequence reads: CSANEQYF. DNA for the CDR3: TGTTCGGCCAATGAGCAGTACTTC.

The chain links TRBV2 to TRBJ2-1, with a possible D match to TRBD2 (6 bases). The CDR3 has 12 residues. Trimming removed 6 bases from V and 7 bases from J, with 10 bases in between. Germline V lookup: CDR1 SNHLY, CDR2 FYNNEI. The DNA for the CDR3 is TGTGCCAGCAGAGGGGACTGGAATGAGCAGTTCTTC. Its translation is CASRGDWNEQFF.

The chain employs TRBV5-1 and TRBJ1-2, with unresolved D. The CDR3 extends over 14 amino acids. Germline V gene lookup returns CDR1 SGHRS and CDR2 YFSETQ. V was shortened by 5 bases and J by 2 bases, with 13 bases between the two germline ends. CDR3 sequence: CASSQSYRNYGYTF. DNA of the CDR3: TGCGCCAGCAGTCAATCCTACAGAAACTATGGCTACACCTTC.

The chain joins TRBV5-1 to TRBJ2-7; 8 nucleotides agree with TRBD1. The CDR3 is made up of 15 amino acids. The V segment lost 0 bases and the J segment 2 bases; nucleotides outside the gene matches: 4. In germline, CDR1 is SGHRS, CDR2 YFSETQ. CDR3 in amino acids: CASSLVRTGPYEQYF. In nucleotides, the CDR3 is TGCGCCAGCAGCTTGGTCAGGACAGGGCCCTACGAGCAGTACTTC. Based on the CDR3 plus reference TRBV5-1 and TRBJ2-7, the full variable domain is KAGVTQTPRYLIKTRGQQVTLSCSPISGHRSVSWYQQTPGQGLQFLFEYFSETQRNKGNFPGRFSGRQFSNSRSEMNVSTLELGDSALYLCASSLVRTGPYEQYFGPGTRLTVT.

This sequence joins TRBV5-4 and TRBJ2-5; tentatively, D is TRBD2 (5 bases). Looked up from germline, CDR1 is SGHNT and CDR2 is YYREEE (reference sequence). Trimming pared 5 bases from V and 5 bases from J, leaving 16 bases between. There are 14 residues in the CDR3. CDR3 amino acids: CASSLTGEMETQYF. The CDR3 nucleotides read TGTGCCAGCAGTTTGACTGGGGAGATGGAGACCCAGTACTTC.

This sequence joins TRBV6-1 and TRBJ2-6; D is undetermined. From germline, CDR1 is MNHNS and CDR2 SASEGT. V lost 11 bases and J 4 bases, leaving 15 bases between the germline ends. This CDR3 is built from 14 residues. Here the CDR3 DNA reads TGTGCCGGAGCTTCCGGCGTGGGGGCCAACGTCCTGACTTTC. It translates to CAGASGVGANVLTF.

The chain is built from TRBV7-9 and TRBJ2-2, with TRBD2 identical over 13 bases. V gave up 6 bases and J gave up 5 bases; unmatched junction bases: 6. The CDR3 has 16 residues. Germline CDR1 SEHNR, CDR2 FQNEAQ (reference sequence). The CDR3 spells CASSWTSGRGTGELFF. In DNA form, the CDR3 reads TGTGCCAGCAGTTGGACTAGCGGGAGAGGTACCGGGGAGCTGTTTTTT.

The chain carries TRBV19 and TRBJ2-3; TRBD2 might be the D (6 bases). CDR3 size: 13 residues. Trimming shortened V by 4 bases and J by 8 bases, and 13 bases separated the two germline ends. Germline CDR1 reads LNHDA; CDR2 reads SQIVND (reference sequence). The CDR3 DNA reads TGTGCCAGTAGTAAGGGAGGAGGGGCTACGCAGTATTTT. Amino acid sequence: CASSKGGGATQYF. Complete variable domain (other parts from reference TRBV19 and TRBJ2-3): DGGITQSPKYLFRKEGQNVTLSCEQNLNHDAMYWYRQDPGQGLRLIYYSQIVNDFQKGDIAEGYSVSREKKESFPLTVTSAQKNPTAFYLCASSKGGGATQYFGPGTRLTVL.

The sample holds one count of this clone. This sequence joins TRBV7-2 and TRBJ1-2; D remains unclear. Germline V CDR1 and CDR2: SGHTA, FQGNSA. V was cut by 2 bases and J by 2 bases, with 3 bases left in between. This CDR3 is 12 amino acids long. Written as DNA, the CDR3 is TGTGCCAGCAGCTTATGGAACTATGGCTACACCTTC. Amino acids: CASSLWNYGYTF.

This chain uses TRBV15 with TRBJ1-2, with TRBD1 matching over 9 bases. Germline trimming cut 2 bases from V and 6 bases from J; bases unmatched to any gene: 7. Germline loops: CDR1 LNHNV, CDR2 YYDKDF (reference sequence). The CDR3 runs to 15 residues. The CDR3 sequence is CATSRMGQGRDGYTF. In DNA, the CDR3 is TGTGCCACCAGCAGAATGGGACAGGGCCGGGATGGCTACACCTTC.

This chain joins TRBV14 and TRBJ2-7; possibly TRBD1 or TRBD2 for D (6 bases each). V was trimmed by 0 bases and J by 0 bases, leaving 15 bases between them. The length of the CDR3 is 17 residues. Germline values: CDR1 SGHDN, CDR2 FVKESK. This CDR3 is CASSQELGGGSSYEQYF. CDR3 DNA: TGTGCCAGCAGCCAAGAGCTCGGAGGGGGTAGCTCCTACGAGCAGTACTTC. The full variable domain, in which reference TRBV14 and TRBJ2-7 provide the parts outside the CDR3, is EAGVTQFPSHSVIEKGQTVTLRCDPISGHDNLYWYRRVMGKEIKFLLHFVKESKQDESGMPNNRFLAERTGGTYSTLKVQPAELEDSGVYFCASSQELGGGSSYEQYFGPGTRLTVT.